This entry features one TCR beta chain sequence. Sequencing was performed with immunoSEQ multiplex PCR; in TCRdb, only in-frame clones are kept and a portion is missing. The sample contains about 87,000 clones, roughly 86% of which appear only once. The germline gives CDR1 GTSNPN, CDR2 SVGIG (reference sequence). Trimming left V 1 base short and J 10 bases short, with 11 bases between. This CDR3 contains 13 residues. The sample is drawn from a study of blood T cell repertoires in COVID-19. The wider study: The United States, Italy and Spain were the sources of the acute and convalescent COVID-19 samples.

This receptor was taken from a man between 40 and 49 years old with acute or convalescent COVID-19. The sample was peripheral blood. This chain joins TRBV30 and TRBJ1-6, with TRBD1 as a possible D gene (6 bases). This chain's CDR3 is CAWSGAGASPLHF. The CDR3 DNA is TGTGCCTGGAGTGGGGCAGGGGCCTCACCCCTCCACTTT. The variable domain in full, completed from reference TRBV30 and TRBJ1-6, reads SQTIHQWPATLVQPVGSPLSLECTVEGTSNPNLYWYRQAAGRGLQLLFYSVGIGQISSEVPQNLSASRPQDRQFILSSKKLLLSDSGFYLCAWSGAGASPLHFGNGTRLTVT.